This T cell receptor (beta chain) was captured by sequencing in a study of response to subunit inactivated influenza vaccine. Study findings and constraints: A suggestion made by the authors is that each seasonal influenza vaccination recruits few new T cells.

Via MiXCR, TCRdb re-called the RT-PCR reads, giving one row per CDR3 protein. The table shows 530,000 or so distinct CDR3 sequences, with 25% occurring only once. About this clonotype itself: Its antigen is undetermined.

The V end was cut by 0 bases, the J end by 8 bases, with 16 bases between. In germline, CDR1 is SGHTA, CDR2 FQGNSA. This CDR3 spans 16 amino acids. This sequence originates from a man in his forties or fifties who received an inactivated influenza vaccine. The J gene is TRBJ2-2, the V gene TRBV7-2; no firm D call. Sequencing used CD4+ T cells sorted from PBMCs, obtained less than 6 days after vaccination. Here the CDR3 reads CASSLAVGLVPGELFF. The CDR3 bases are TGTGCCAGCAGCTTAGCGGTAGGATTGGTACCAGGGGAGCTGTTTTTT.